This TCR beta chain was obtained from a study of blood T cell repertoires in COVID-19 (dated by TCRdb to the early 2020s). For context, the study as a whole: Samples covering the acute and convalescent phases of COVID-19 were provided by collaborators in the United States, Italy and Spain. The material from the prospective study consisted of cDNA or gDNA derived from T cells, B-cell-depleted T cells, or PBMCs. Deeply sampled blood TCRbeta repertoires from subjects exposed to, actively infected with, or recovered from COVID-19 were included in the dataset. A freely available public database, intended as a resource for researchers studying the immune response to SARS-CoV-2, is where the repertoires were released. Samples came from the ongoing ImmuneRACE study (first 160 participants) plus 1,254 subjects from 6 global collaborators. The sample metadata nearly always contained a de-identified subject ID, COVID-19 status, age in years and sex. Where available, HLA class I and class II types were obtained from metadata supplied by the sample provider rather than from assay-based typing.

Enrolling through a virtual design, the prospective study's participants ranged in age from about 18 to 89 years and lived across about two dozen United States geographic areas. In the prospective study, participants were assigned to cohorts based on the clinical history participants reported in a screening survey and a study questionnaire. Mobile phlebotomists in the prospective study collected whole blood, serum and a nasopharyngeal or oropharyngeal swab from every participant. Additional blood draws and questionnaires over a roughly two-month period could optionally be provided by prospective study participants. Prospective study blood samples were shipped either frozen or at room temperature before DNA extraction. Paper-wide results and their limitations: The quantity of clinical and demographic metadata differed by source and by participant and was supplied without curation.

From a lookup of the germline V gene, CDR1 and CDR2 are SQVTM and ANQGSEA. V loses 7 bases at its end and J loses 5 bases; junction bases beyond the gene matches: 9. The CDR3 sequence holds 13 residues, the cysteine and phenylalanine included. Only the CDR3 DNA is retained, 39 bases long and in frame from the first base. As for this clone: Its recognized antigen is unknown. Base-call qualities are not available, and no considerably larger clone is one nucleotide away.

The immunoSEQ Assay, a bias-controlled multiplex PCR, was used to amplify TCRbeta CDR3 regions from genomic DNA. The original methods were these. Within the assay, amplification of reference gene primers was used to estimate how many nucleated cells each sample contained. To quantify the absolute abundance of each unique TCRbeta CDR3 rearrangement, sequence reads were collapsed and filtered. For each sample, productive Simpson clonality was calculated as the square root of Simpson's diversity index over productive rearrangements. Imported from immuneACCESS, the table was reduced by TCRdb to in-frame sequences with V and J called. These copies leave out some clones; in studies compared against another copy, an unresolved V gene accounts for under half, and the cause of the remainder is not known. D and trimming come from the DNA, and the V and J calls and clone size come from that table. The sample table holds about 220,000 clones, of which about nine tenths were seen once. Together, the top ten hold over 3% of the sample.

The sequence links TRBV29-1 to TRBJ2-3, and 7 bases in between align with TRBD1. Sequenced: PBMCs or T cells enriched from blood (not recorded which). The origin of this receptor is a woman aged 40 to 50 with acute COVID-19. The DNA sequence is given as TGCAGCGCCCAGACAGGGTCAGAAGATACGCAGTATTTT. It codes for CSAQTGSEDTQYF.